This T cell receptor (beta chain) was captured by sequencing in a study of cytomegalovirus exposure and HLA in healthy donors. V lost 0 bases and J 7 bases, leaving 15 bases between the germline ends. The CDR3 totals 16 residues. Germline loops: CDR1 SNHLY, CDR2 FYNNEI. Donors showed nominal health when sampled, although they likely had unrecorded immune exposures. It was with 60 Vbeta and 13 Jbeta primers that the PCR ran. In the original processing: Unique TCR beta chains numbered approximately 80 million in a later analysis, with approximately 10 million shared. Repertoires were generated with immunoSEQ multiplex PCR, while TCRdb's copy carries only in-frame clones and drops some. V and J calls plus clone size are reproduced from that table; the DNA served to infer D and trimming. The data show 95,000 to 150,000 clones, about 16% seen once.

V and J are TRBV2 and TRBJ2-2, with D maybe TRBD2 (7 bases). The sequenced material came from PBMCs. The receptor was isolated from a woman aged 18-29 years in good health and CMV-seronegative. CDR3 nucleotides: TGTGCCAGCAGTGAAGCGCTTGCGGGGGCTGGCGGGGAGCTGTTTTTT. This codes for CASSEALAGAGGELFF.